This TCR beta chain was observed in a study of blood T cell repertoires in COVID-19 (dated by TCRdb to about 2020). In terms of the full investigation: Samples from collaborators originated in the United States, Italy and Spain and spanned both the acute and convalescent phases of COVID-19. The material from the prospective study consisted of cDNA or gDNA derived from T cells, B-cell-depleted T cells, or PBMCs. The dataset comprised deeply sampled blood TCRbeta repertoires from subjects exposed to, actively infected with, or recovered from COVID-19. The repertoires were made available in a free public database intended to serve as a resource for research on the immune response to SARS-CoV-2. The samples were drawn from the first 160 participants of the ongoing ImmuneRACE study and from 1,254 subjects provided by 6 global collaborators. The sample metadata nearly always contained a de-identified subject ID, COVID-19 status, age in years and sex. Where available, HLA class I and class II types were taken from metadata supplied by the sample provider and were not determined by assay-based typing.

In the germline V gene (reference sequence), CDR1 corresponds to LNHDA and CDR2 to SQIVND. From cysteine to phenylalanine, the CDR3 is 13 amino acids long. Only the CDR3 part of the read is kept: 39 bases, read in frame from the first base. V lost 0 bases and J lost 9 bases, and the count of bases not matched to a germline gene is 2. TCRbeta CDR3 regions were amplified from genomic DNA using the immunoSEQ Assay, a bias-controlled multiplex PCR. In the paper's pipeline: The number of nucleated cells in each sample was estimated from the amplification of reference gene primers within the assay. To quantify the absolute abundance of each unique TCRbeta CDR3 rearrangement, sequence reads were collapsed and filtered. For each sample, productive Simpson clonality was calculated by taking the square root of Simpson's diversity index across productive rearrangements. Not all clones reach the TCRdb copy of this immuneACCESS table, which keeps in-frame sequences only. Checked studies attribute under half of the gap to unresolved V genes and leave the rest unexplained. V, J and clone size are taken as reported in that table, and D and trimming were inferred from the DNA itself. In all, the sample holds about 210,000 clones, and 75% to 90% of those were seen once. The leading ten clones occupy roughly 0.7% of the sample.

As concerns this clone: No antigen is known for it. The sample holds no much larger clone one base away, and base qualities are not on file.

The collaborating institutions used their own protocols to collect whole blood in K2EDTA tubes. For TCRbeta analysis, collaborators shipped samples as frozen whole blood, isolated PBMCs, or DNA extracted from either of those sample types. What the study reported, not specific to this receptor: The amount of clinical and demographic metadata varied by source and participant and was provided uncurated.

This chain joins TRBV19 to TRBJ1-1, with 9 central nucleotides matching TRBD1. Sequencing input: peripheral blood. The sequence was collected from a man in his forties with acute or convalescent COVID-19. The CDR3 protein: CASSIEGTGKAFF. In nucleotides, the sequence is TGTGCCAGTAGTATAGAGGGGACAGGGAAAGCTTTCTTT. Outside the CDR3, residues come from the reference TRBV19 and TRBJ1-1 proteins, so the full variable domain is: DGGITQSPKYLFRKEGQNVTLSCEQNLNHDAMYWYRQDPGQGLRLIYYSQIVNDFQKGDIAEGYSVSREKKESFPLTVTSAQKNPTAFYLCASSIEGTGKAFFGQGTRLTVV.